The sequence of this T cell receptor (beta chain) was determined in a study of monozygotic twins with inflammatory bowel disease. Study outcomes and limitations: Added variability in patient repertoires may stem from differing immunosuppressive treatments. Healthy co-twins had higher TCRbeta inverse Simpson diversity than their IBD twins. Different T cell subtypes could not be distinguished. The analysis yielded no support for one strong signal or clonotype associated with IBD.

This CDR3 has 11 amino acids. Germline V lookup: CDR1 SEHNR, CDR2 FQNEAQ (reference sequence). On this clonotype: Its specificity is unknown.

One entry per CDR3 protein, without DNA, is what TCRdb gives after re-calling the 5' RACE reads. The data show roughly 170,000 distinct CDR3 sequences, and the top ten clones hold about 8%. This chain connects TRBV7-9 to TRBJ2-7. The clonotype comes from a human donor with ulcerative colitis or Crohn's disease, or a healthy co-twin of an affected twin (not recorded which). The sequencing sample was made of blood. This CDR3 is CASSENYEQYF.